The 21 T cell receptor beta chains presented below share a single source sample, sequenced in a study of blood T cell repertoires in COVID-19. Repertoires were generated with immunoSEQ multiplex PCR, while TCRdb's copy carries only in-frame clones and drops some. The sample records about 280,000 clones, 70% to 90% being singletons. What was sequenced was peripheral blood. The source is a woman aged 70 to 79 with acute or convalescent COVID-19.

This sequence joins TRBV4-1 and TRBJ1-2; 7 bases align to TRBD1. The CDR3 consists of 18 residues. Unmatched junction bases numbered 14, after V lost 3 bases and J lost 1 base. CDR1 is MGHRA and CDR2 is YSYEKL in the germline V gene. The CDR3 nucleotides read TGCGCCAGCAGCCAGATCGTAGGCAGGGGGGACTTTAACTATGGCTACACCTTC. Encoded protein: CASSQIVGRGDFNYGYTF.

The rearrangement links TRBV10-2 to TRBJ1-1; no firm D call. V lost 4 bases and J lost 13, with 19 bases in between. This CDR3 comprises 13 residues. Germline assignment: CDR1 WSHSY and CDR2 SAAADI. DNA for the CDR3: TGCGCCAGCAGTGTATTTCCGGGAGCCAGAGGTTTCTTT. Translating it yields CASSVFPGARGFF.

The gene calls are TRBV28 and TRBJ2-2; D unresolved. The CDR3 extends over 12 amino acids. V was pared by 7 bases and J by 7 bases, with 10 bases between. CDR1 and CDR2 (germline): MDHEN, SYDVKM. The CDR3, as DNA: TGTGCCAGCACCTACCCTAGCGGGGAGCTGTTTTTT. Protein: CASTYPSGELFF. The entire variable domain, with the rest obtained from reference TRBV28 and TRBJ2-2, is as follows: DVKVTQSSRYLVKRTGEKVFLECVQDMDHENMFWYRQDPGLGLRLIYFSYDVKMKEKGDIPEGYSVSREKKERFSLILESASTNQTSMYLCASTYPSGELFFGEGSRLTVL.

J is TRBJ2-3 and V is TRBV14, with TRBD1 identical over 7 bases. With 4 bases clipped from V and 2 bases from J, the junction kept 3 bases outside the gene matches. Germline lookup yields CDR1 SGHDN and CDR2 FVKESK. The CDR3 sequence is 14 residues long. CDR3 residues: CASSRRGTTDTQYF. The CDR3 nucleotides are TGTGCCAGCAGCCGCAGGGGGACCACAGATACGCAGTATTTT.

About this clone: The sample carries other DNA sequences with the same CDR3. This rearrangement joins TRBV4-1 to TRBJ1-4; TRBD1 agrees at 7 bases. Trimming at V came to 4 bases and at J to 0 bases, leaving 2 bases not matched to a gene. Germline V gene sequence: CDR1 MGHRA, CDR2 YSYEKL. The CDR3 loop spans 15 amino acids. The CDR3 spells CASSRGGATNEKLFF. The CDR3 nucleotides are TGCGCCAGCAGCCGAGGGGGCGCAACTAATGAAAAACTGTTTTTT.

This clone turned up a few times. The chain joins TRBV5-5 to TRBJ2-7, with TRBD1 as a possible D gene (5 bases). CDR1 and CDR2 (germline): SGHKS, YYEKEE (reference sequence). CDR3 length: 14 residues. With 0 bases removed from V and 0 bases from J, the gap between germline ends came to 7 bases. CDR3 loop: CASSLGQGSYEQYF. The CDR3 bases are TGTGCCAGCAGCTTGGGGCAGGGCTCCTACGAGCAGTACTTC.

The genes are TRBV4-2 and TRBJ2-1; 13 nucleotides match TRBD2. Germline CDR1 LGHNA, CDR2 YNFKEQ. The CDR3 contains 18 residues. J was trimmed by 8 bases and V by 3 bases; bases with no gene match: 13. Here the CDR3 reads CASSQAGLAGVHGDEQFF. DNA for the CDR3: TGTGCCAGCAGCCAGGCCGGACTAGCGGGGGTTCACGGGGATGAGCAGTTCTTC.

The chain carries TRBV6-6 and TRBJ1-2; a weak D match, TRBD1 (6 bases). Germline V gene sequence: CDR1 MNHNY, CDR2 SVGAGI (reference sequence). Trimming cost V 6 bases and J 4 bases, with 21 bases left between them. The CDR3 spans 16 residues. CDR3 in amino acids: CASRLGQTGYGYGYTF. The CDR3 nucleotides read TGTGCCAGCAGACTGGGACAAACAGGATACGGCTATGGCTACACCTTC.

The chain employs TRBV27 and TRBJ2-7; D is ambiguous. The CDR3 extends over 9 amino acids. V gave up 8 bases and J gave up 12 bases, with 11 bases separating them. CDR1 and CDR2 from the germline V gene are MNHEY and SMNVEV (reference sequence). The CDR3 DNA reads TGTGCCAGCTTGACGAGACTGTACTTC. Protein sequence: CASLTRLYF.

The rearrangement joins TRBV5-6 to TRBJ1-2, with no clear D. The germline V gene has CDR1 SGHDT and CDR2 YYEEEE. V was clipped by 2 bases and J by 2 bases, with 10 bases between them. This CDR3 comprises 14 residues. In DNA form, the CDR3 reads TGTGCCAGCAGCTTCGAGGATAGGAACTATGGCTACACCTTC. This encodes CASSFEDRNYGYTF.

The gene calls are TRBV28 and TRBJ1-1, with a possible D match to TRBD1 (5 bases). The V end lost 3 bases, the J end lost 10 bases, and 27 bases lay between the germline ends. Per the germline V gene, CDR1 is MDHEN and CDR2 is SYDVKM. The CDR3 runs to 17 residues. CDR3 nucleotide sequence: TGTGCCAGCAGTTTCCTCCCACCCGGCAGGGCCCGCGGGGTAGCTTTCTTT. It specifies CASSFLPPGRARGVAFF.

This clone appeared once. The V gene is TRBV3-1 (or the pseudogene TRBV3-2), the J gene TRBJ1-1, with 7 positions matching TRBD1. The CDR3 is 14 residues long. Germline values: CDR1 LGHDT, CDR2 YNNKEL (reference sequence). Trimming took 1 base from V and 4 from J; bases not matched to a gene: 3. CDR3 sequence reads: CASSQVQGGTEAFF. CDR3 in DNA: TGTGCCAGCAGCCAAGTCCAGGGGGGCACTGAAGCTTTCTTT.

This clone was seen a handful of times. The chain links TRBV7-2 to TRBJ2-2, with 10 nucleotides matching TRBD2. This CDR3 has 16 residues. CDR1 SGHTA and CDR2 FQGNSA come from the germline V gene. With 3 bases clipped from V and 6 bases from J, the junction kept 7 bases outside the gene matches. The CDR3 coding sequence is TGTGCCAGCAGCTTGGCCTCTAGCGGGGGCCCCGGGGAGCTGTTTTTT. It translates to CASSLASSGGPGELFF.

In this sample, this clone turned up once. The chain joins TRBV7-9 to TRBJ1-2; 8 nucleotides align to TRBD1. CDR3 size: 14 residues. V shed 1 base, J shed 6 bases, and the junction held 4 bases outside the gene matches. CDR1 and CDR2 (germline): SEHNR, FQNEAQ (reference sequence). The CDR3 loop is CASSLEATGDGYTF. The DNA of the CDR3 is TGTGCCAGCAGCTTAGAAGCGACAGGGGATGGCTACACCTTC. Full variable domain (outside the CDR3, taken from reference TRBV7-9 and TRBJ1-2): DTGVSQNPRHKITKRGQNVTFRCDPISEHNRLYWYRQTLGQGPEFLTYFQNEAQLEKSRLLSDRFSAERPKGSFSTLEIQRTEQGDSAMYLCASSLEATGDGYTFGSGTRLTVV.

This sequence joins TRBV18 and TRBJ1-2, with a tentative D call TRBD1 (6 bases). V was trimmed by 2 bases and J by 2 bases, leaving 9 bases between them. CDR1 KGHSH and CDR2 LQKENI come from the germline V gene. The CDR3 runs 14 residues. The CDR3 region has the DNA TGTGCCAGCTCACCAACGACAGGAAACTATGGCTACACCTTC. Protein: CASSPTTGNYGYTF.

The J gene is TRBJ1-6, the V gene TRBV9; the D gene is possibly TRBD1 (5 bases). The CDR3 has 13 amino acids. CDR1 is SGDLS and CDR2 is YYNGEE in the germline V gene. The ends were cut back, 5 bases at V and 7 bases at J, with 10 bases in the middle. CDR3 nucleotide sequence: TGTGCCAGCAGTCCAGGGAGGAATTCACCCCTCCACTTT. Its translation is CASSPGRNSPLHF.

The CDR3 coding sequence is TGCGCCAGCAGCCAAGACAGCGGGGCCACAGATACGCAGTATTTT. Translated, it gives CASSQDSGATDTQYF. V and J are TRBV4-1 and TRBJ2-3, with TRBD2 identical over 7 bases. V gave up 0 bases and J gave up 2 bases; unmatched junction bases: 2. There are 15 residues in the CDR3. Germline V CDR1 and CDR2: MGHRA, YSYEKL.

The gene calls are TRBV7-9 and TRBJ1-6, with unresolved D. The V gene lost 4 bases and the J gene lost 8 bases, with 18 bases spanning the gap. Germline CDR1 SEHNR, CDR2 FQNEAQ (reference sequence). This CDR3 contains 16 residues. CDR3 in amino acids: CASSSLDGGWDSPLHF. The CDR3 DNA sequence: TGTGCCAGCAGCTCGCTAGATGGAGGTTGGGATTCACCCCTCCACTTT. Full variable domain (outside the CDR3, taken from reference TRBV7-9 and TRBJ1-6): DTGVSQNPRHKITKRGQNVTFRCDPISEHNRLYWYRQTLGQGPEFLTYFQNEAQLEKSRLLSDRFSAERPKGSFSTLEIQRTEQGDSAMYLCASSSLDGGWDSPLHFGNGTRLTVT.

V and J are TRBV27 and TRBJ1-2, with D unresolved. CDR3 length equals 16 residues. V was shortened by 0 bases and J by 1 base, with 12 bases between the two germline ends. Germline values: CDR1 MNHEY, CDR2 SMNVEV (reference sequence). Here the CDR3 reads CASSLSGLGGNYGYTF. In DNA, the CDR3 is TGTGCCAGCAGTTTATCGGGGTTGGGAGGTAACTATGGCTACACCTTC.

The chain employs TRBV6-5 and TRBJ1-2, with a weak D call TRBD1 (5 bases). This CDR3 region has 15 residues. The V gene lost 0 bases and the J gene lost 4 bases, with 12 bases spanning the gap. The V gene's germline CDR1 is MNHEY and CDR2 SVGAGI. This chain's CDR3 is CASSYSGGPPYGYTF. Here the CDR3 DNA reads TGTGCCAGCAGTTACTCGGGGGGACCTCCCTATGGCTACACCTTC.

For this clone: The junction departs from the called germline gene at one end, perhaps through a read error. The chain combines TRBV7-9 with TRBJ1-1; no reliable D call. CDR1 is SEHNR, CDR2 FQNEAQ, per germline (reference sequence). The CDR3 runs to 11 residues. CDR3 coding DNA: TGTGCCAGCAGCATGACCCAGGTTCCCATTTTT. Residues: CASSMTQVPIF.